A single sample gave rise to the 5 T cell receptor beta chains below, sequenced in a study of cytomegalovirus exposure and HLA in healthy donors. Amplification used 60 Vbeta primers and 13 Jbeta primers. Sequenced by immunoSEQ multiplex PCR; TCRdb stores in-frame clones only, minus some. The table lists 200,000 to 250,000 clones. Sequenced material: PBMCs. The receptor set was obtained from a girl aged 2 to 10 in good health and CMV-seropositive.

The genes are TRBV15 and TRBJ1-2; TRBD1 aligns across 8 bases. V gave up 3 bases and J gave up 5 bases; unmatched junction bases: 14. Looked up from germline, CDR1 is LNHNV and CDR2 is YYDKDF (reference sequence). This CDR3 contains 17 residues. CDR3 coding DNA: TGTGCCACCAGCAGGGTTGGTGGACAGGGTAGAATTTATGGCTACACCTTC. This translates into CATSRVGGQGRIYGYTF. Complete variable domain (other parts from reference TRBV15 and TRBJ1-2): DAMVIQNPRYQVTQFGKPVTLSCSQTLNHNVMYWYQQKSSQAPKLLFHYYDKDFNNEADTPDNFQSRRPNTSFCFLDIRSPGLGDTAMYLCATSRVGGQGRIYGYTFGSGTRLTVV.

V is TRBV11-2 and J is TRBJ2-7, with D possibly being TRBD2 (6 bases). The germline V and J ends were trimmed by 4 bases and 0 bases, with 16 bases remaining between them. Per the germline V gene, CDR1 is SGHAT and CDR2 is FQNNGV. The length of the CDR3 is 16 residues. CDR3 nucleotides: TGTGCCAGCAGCTCCATTAGCGGTCCGAGCTCCTACGAGCAGTACTTC. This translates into CASSSISGPSSYEQYF.

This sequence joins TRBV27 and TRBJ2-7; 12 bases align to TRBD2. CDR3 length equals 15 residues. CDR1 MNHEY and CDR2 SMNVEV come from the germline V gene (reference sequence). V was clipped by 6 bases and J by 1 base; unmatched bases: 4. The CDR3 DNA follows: TGTGCCAGCAGGCTAGCGGGAGGGGTTTCCTACGAGCAGTACTTC. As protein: CASRLAGGVSYEQYF.

The DNA for the CDR3 is TGTGCCTGGAGTGTACCCGGCGGGAGGGGGAGCTACGAGCAGTACTTC. Translation: CAWSVPGGRGSYEQYF. This sequence joins TRBV30 and TRBJ2-7; 9 bases agree with TRBD2. The CDR3 consists of 16 residues. J was trimmed by 3 bases and V by 0 bases; bases with no gene match: 9. CDR1 and CDR2 from the germline V gene are GTSNPN and SVGIG (reference sequence).

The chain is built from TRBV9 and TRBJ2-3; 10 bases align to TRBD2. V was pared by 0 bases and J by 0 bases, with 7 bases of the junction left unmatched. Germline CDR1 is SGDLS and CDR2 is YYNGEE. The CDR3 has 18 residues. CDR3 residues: CASSVVEREGPSTDTQYF. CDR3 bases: TGTGCCAGCAGCGTAGTAGAGCGGGAGGGACCTAGCACAGATACGCAGTATTTT.